This T cell receptor beta chain appears in the sequencing data of a study of blood T cell repertoires in COVID-19. The method was immunoSEQ multiplex PCR; TCRdb's version includes in-frame clones alone and lacks a portion of them. This sample carries 200,000 to 250,000 clones, around 82% of them seen once, and the ten largest clones take 3% to 4%. The V gene's germline CDR1 is GTSNPN and CDR2 SVGIG (reference sequence). V lost 1 base and J 8 bases, leaving 9 bases between the germline ends. This CDR3 has 13 residues. The study recruited exposed participants who had met a COVID-19 case within 2 weeks before entry.

This clonotype was obtained from a woman aged 40 to 50 who had been exposed to COVID-19. Sample: PBMCs or T cells enriched from blood (not recorded which). The chain has TRBV30 and TRBJ1-6; D remains ambiguous. CDR3 nucleotides: TGTGCCTGGAGTGGTTGGAGCGATTCACCCCTCCACTTT. It specifies CAWSGWSDSPLHF.